Sequencing of this TCR beta chain was carried out in a study of shared clonotypes between healthy human individuals. With regard to this clone: Its specificity is unknown.

Naivety among CD8 cells was defined by CD45RO negativity and positive CCR7 selection, thereby excluding terminally differentiated effector memory CD45RA+ cells. Every donor was a Caucasian adult from Nashville, Tennessee. For each subset, genomic DNA was distributed in equal portions over several immunoSEQ plates. The data were produced by immunoSEQ multiplex PCR, yet TCRdb's version contains in-frame clones alone and is incomplete. The data show 1.5 million to 2.5 million clones, roughly 94% seen once. Study results and limitations: Rarefaction showed sorted-subset sequencing was incomplete despite large depth. Relative to their counterparts shared across all four donors, non-shared clonotypes exhibited diminished generation probabilities.

The sequenced sample was naive CD8+ T cells sorted from blood. The sequence was obtained from a man younger than 35 in good health.

The CDR3 loop reads CAISDRDTEAFF. The CDR3 DNA sequence: TGTGCCATCAGCGACAGGGACACTGAAGCTTTCTTT. The rearrangement links TRBV10-3 to TRBJ1-1, with TRBD1 matching 7 bases. CDR3 length: 12 amino acids. Germline assignment: CDR1 ENHRY and CDR2 SYGVKD. V shed 6 bases and J 3 bases; nucleotides not matched to a gene: 1.